Below are 31 T cell receptor beta chains sequenced from a single sample in a study of cytomegalovirus exposure and HLA in healthy donors (dated by TCRdb to about 2017). Libraries were prepared through the immunoSEQ multiplex PCR assay. For the multiplex PCR, a mixture combining 60 forward primers for TCR Vbeta segments and 13 reverse primers for TCR Jbeta segments was used. TCRdb mirrors the immuneACCESS table, restricted to in-frame sequences. Some clones are absent from its copies; in checked studies, under half trace to an unresolved V gene, and the reason for the others is unknown. The sample records 150,000 to 200,000 clones, around three quarters of which are singletons. Of the sample, about 1.6% falls within the top ten clones. The source material was PBMCs. These receptors were obtained from a man between 35 and 55 years old in good health and CMV-seronegative.

The chain employs TRBV7-9 and TRBJ1-4; D might be TRBD1 (5 bases). V was clipped by 4 bases and J by 6 bases, with 15 bases between them. Germline loops: CDR1 SEHNR, CDR2 FQNEAQ (reference sequence). The CDR3 contains 15 residues. This CDR3 reads CASSSDTRGDEKLFF. The CDR3 bases are TGTGCCAGCAGCTCGGACACCAGAGGCGATGAAAAACTGTTTTTT.

The chain carries TRBV6-1 and TRBJ1-1, with a possible D match to TRBD1 (5 bases). Trimming pared 8 bases from V and 6 bases from J, leaving 19 bases between. This CDR3 comprises 14 residues. In germline, CDR1 is MNHNS, CDR2 SASEGT. The CDR3 region is CASFLLGGSSEAFF. CDR3 nucleotides: TGTGCCAGCTTCCTTCTTGGGGGGAGCTCTGAAGCTTTCTTT.

This clone was detected only once. The genes are TRBV10-3 and TRBJ1-1, with TRBD1 identical over 9 bases. With 0 bases clipped from V and 3 bases from J, the junction kept 14 bases outside the gene matches. This CDR3 has 19 amino acids. Germline CDR1 ENHRY, CDR2 SYGVKD. CDR3 nucleotide sequence: TGTGCCATCAGTGAGTCCACAGGGGGCGGGTTAGGGGGCGACACTGAAGCTTTCTTT. Translated: CAISESTGGGLGGDTEAFF.

This rearrangement joins TRBV7-2 to TRBJ1-1, with 10 bases lining up with TRBD1. The CDR3 totals 16 residues. CDR1 is SGHTA and CDR2 is FQGNSA in the germline V gene. The V and J ends lost 3 bases and 4 bases, in that order; junction bases with no gene match: 8. The CDR3 sequence: CASSLGPGQGLTEAFF. The CDR3 bases are TGTGCCAGCAGCTTGGGGCCGGGACAGGGGCTCACTGAAGCTTTCTTT.

The V gene is TRBV5-1, the J gene TRBJ2-2; tentative D call: TRBD2 (6 bases). The CDR3 has 16 amino acids. The ends were cut back, 4 bases at V and 4 bases at J, with 17 bases in the middle. Germline V lookup: CDR1 SGHRS, CDR2 YFSETQ. Here the CDR3 reads CASSPETSRLTGELFF. The CDR3 coding sequence is TGCGCCAGCAGCCCGGAGACTAGTCGGCTCACCGGGGAGCTGTTTTTT.

This clone occurred once. The CDR3 is CAASLGQGSEQFF. The CDR3 region has the DNA TGTGCCGCCAGTCTGGGACAGGGAAGTGAGCAGTTCTTC. The rearrangement links TRBV2 to TRBJ2-1, with 9 bases fitting TRBD1. The length of the CDR3 is 13 residues. V gave up 11 bases and J gave up 9 bases; unmatched junction bases: 11. Germline CDR1 and CDR2: SNHLY and FYNNEI.

J is TRBJ1-4 and V is TRBV4-1; possible D gene TRBD1, 5 bases. V lost 4 bases, J lost 4 bases, and 16 bases lay in between. CDR1 MGHRA and CDR2 YSYEKL come from the germline V gene. The CDR3 has 16 amino acids. This CDR3 reads CASSPTSTDLNEKLFF. The CDR3 nucleotides are TGCGCCAGCAGCCCAACATCGACAGACCTTAATGAAAAACTGTTTTTT.

This rearrangement joins TRBV5-1 to TRBJ2-3; 7 nucleotides match TRBD2. In germline, CDR1 is SGHRS, CDR2 YFSETQ. Trimming cost V 0 bases and J 2 bases; bases outside gene matches: 3. This CDR3 region has 15 residues. The DNA for the CDR3 is TGCGCCAGCAGCTTGGGCGGGGGAGCCACAGATACGCAGTATTTT. Translation gives CASSLGGGATDTQYF.

CDR3 loop: CASSLGVNSGSTGELFF. The CDR3 coding sequence is TGCGCCAGCAGCTTGGGGGTAAATAGCGGGAGTACCGGGGAGCTGTTTTTT. This rearrangement joins TRBV5-1 to TRBJ2-2; 9 bases agree with TRBD2. V lost 0 bases and J lost 5; bases outside the gene matches: 8. Germline V gene lookup returns CDR1 SGHRS and CDR2 YFSETQ. The CDR3 contains 17 residues.

This sequence joins TRBV9 and TRBJ2-7; D may be TRBD2 (6 bases). The CDR3 contains 15 residues. V dropped 0 bases and J dropped 2 bases, with 12 bases sitting between them. The germline gives CDR1 SGDLS, CDR2 YYNGEE. The CDR3 here is CASSVDGSNAYEQYF. CDR3 nucleotides: TGTGCCAGCAGCGTAGACGGGAGTAACGCCTACGAGCAGTACTTC. Complete variable domain (other parts from reference TRBV9 and TRBJ2-7): DSGVTQTPKHLITATGQRVTLRCSPRSGDLSVYWYQQSLDQGLQFLIQYYNGEERAKGNILERFSAQQFPDLHSELNLSSLELGDSALYFCASSVDGSNAYEQYFGPGTRLTVT.

The chain links TRBV19 to TRBJ2-1, with D possibly being TRBD2 (6 bases). Between the trimmed V and J ends, which lost 8 bases and 5 bases, there was a span of 13 bases. This CDR3 spans 13 amino acids. Germline assignment: CDR1 LNHDA and CDR2 SQIVND (reference sequence). Here the CDR3 reads CASCADYDNEQFF. CDR3 coding DNA: TGTGCCAGTTGTGCGGACTACGACAATGAGCAGTTCTTC.

This chain joins TRBV19 and TRBJ2-5; TRBD1 matches 9 bases. The junction had 8 bases not matched to a gene; V was cut back by 5 bases and J by 1 base. This CDR3 has 16 residues. CDR1 LNHDA and CDR2 SQIVND come from the germline V gene (reference sequence). Here the CDR3 DNA reads TGTGCCAGTAGTTACGGACAGGGGACCTCCCAAGAGACCCAGTACTTC. Its protein product is CASSYGQGTSQETQYF.

This chain links TRBV7-8 with TRBJ2-1, with TRBD2 identical over 8 bases. Per germline, CDR1 SGHVS and CDR2 FQNEAQ. V dropped 4 bases and J dropped 7; count of bases not matched to a gene: 12. The CDR3 sequence is 16 residues long. CDR3 in amino acids: CASSSGGGLGGNEQFF. CDR3 sequence (DNA): TGTGCCAGCAGCTCCGGGGGGGGGCTTGGTGGGAATGAGCAGTTCTTC.

The chain joins TRBV9 to TRBJ2-7, with TRBD1 as a possible D gene (6 bases). The V end was cut by 0 bases, the J end by 5 bases, with 15 bases between. The CDR3 is made up of 15 amino acids. Germline V CDR1 and CDR2: SGDLS, YYNGEE. In DNA, the CDR3 is TGTGCCAGCAGCGTAGGGGGACATTATACAGACGAGCAGTACTTC. It yields the protein CASSVGGHYTDEQYF.

The chain recombines TRBV7-2 with TRBJ2-1; tentatively, D is TRBD2 (6 bases). Germline V gene data show CDR1 as SGHTA and CDR2 as FQGNSA. V gave up 3 bases and J gave up 15 bases, with 18 bases separating them. The CDR3 contains 13 residues. DNA for the CDR3: TGTGCCAGCAGCTTGGGGGGACCCCCGAGAGGGTTCTTC. This translates into CASSLGGPPRGFF.

The chain carries TRBV6-1 and TRBJ1-5; D remains unclear. The CDR3 is 15 amino acids. The V end lost 1 base, the J end lost 2 bases, and 9 bases lay between the germline ends. Germline V gene lookup returns CDR1 MNHNS and CDR2 SASEGT. The CDR3 nucleotides read TGTGCCAGCAGTGAAGGTCAGTACGGCAATCAGCCCCAGCATTTT. Translation gives CASSEGQYGNQPQHF.

The chain joins TRBV27 to TRBJ2-3; 14 nucleotides align to TRBD2. The length of the CDR3 is 18 residues. With 2 bases clipped from V and 2 bases from J, the junction kept 6 bases outside the gene matches. Germline values: CDR1 MNHEY, CDR2 SMNVEV (reference sequence). Here the CDR3 DNA reads TGTGCCAGCAGTTTACGGGGACTAGCGGGAGAGTCCACAGATACGCAGTATTTT. Translating it yields CASSLRGLAGESTDTQYF.

The rearrangement links TRBV7-9 to TRBJ2-2; TRBD2 matches at 8 bases. V gave up 7 bases and J gave up 1 base; unmatched junction bases: 8. In germline, CDR1 is SEHNR, CDR2 FQNEAQ (reference sequence). This CDR3 has 16 residues. The CDR3 spells CASTEPGLGNTGELFF. The CDR3 coding sequence is TGTGCCAGCACCGAACCGGGACTAGGGAACACCGGGGAGCTGTTTTTT.

This chain links TRBV6-5 with TRBJ1-5; tentatively, D is TRBD1 (6 bases). CDR3 length: 14 amino acids. Per germline, CDR1 MNHEY and CDR2 SVGAGI. The V gene lost 4 bases and the J gene lost 5 bases, with 12 bases spanning the gap. The CDR3, as DNA: TGTGCCAGCAGTTCCTCGACAGGTCATCAGCCCCAGCATTTT. Amino acids: CASSSSTGHQPQHF.

Concerning this clone itself: It is likely a read error, because the conserved phenylalanine at the end of the CDR3 is missing. Because the CDR3's place on the DNA is in doubt, the DNA is left out and the CDR3 is given as listed by TCRdb. The chain's CDR3 is CASSSPRGQGMTM. The rearrangement uses TRBV7-9 and TRBJ1-2; the table calls TRBD1, which could not be checked here. Inclusive of both ends, the CDR3 amounts to 13 amino acids. Germline V gives CDR1 SEHNR, CDR2 FQNEAQ (reference sequence).

This clone was seen a handful of times. Relative to the germline gene, one junction end is altered; a read error may explain this. This sequence joins TRBV9 and TRBJ2-6, with D possibly being TRBD1 (5 bases). This CDR3 comprises 14 residues. The germline V gene has CDR1 SGDLS and CDR2 YYNGEE. This chain's CDR3 is CASKGFSGANGLTF. CDR3 DNA: TGTGCCAGCAAGGGGTTCTCTGGGGCCAACGGCCTGACTTTC.

This clone was detected only a few times. A junction boundary mismatches the germline segment, possibly from a read error. The V call is TRBV7-9, the J call TRBJ1-6, with 7 bases that match TRBD1. The CDR3 spans 15 residues. Germline assignment: CDR1 SEHNR and CDR2 FQNEAQ (reference sequence). The CDR3 DNA sequence: TGTTCCAGCAGCCATACAGGGGCCGGAGATTCACCCCTCCACTTT. Its protein is CSSSHTGAGDSPLHF.

This clone was observed a single time. The chain has TRBV6-6 and TRBJ1-5; unclear D gene. This CDR3 region has 14 residues. CDR1 and CDR2 (germline): MNHNY, SVGAGI (reference sequence). Trimming took off 6 bases at V and 1 base at J, with 10 bases between the two ends. The CDR3 coding sequence is TGTGCCAGCAGCCACGCACGGAGCAATCAGCCCCAGCATTTT. The encoded protein is CASSHARSNQPQHF.

The rearrangement joins TRBV7-6 to TRBJ2-1, with 9 bases fitting TRBD1. Germline CDR1 reads SGHVS; CDR2 reads FNYEAQ. With V trimmed by 5 bases and J by 6 bases, 8 bases remained unmatched. This CDR3 comprises 15 residues. The CDR3 coding sequence is TGTGCCAGCAGCCCGACCGGGACAGGGAGCAATGAGCAGTTCTTC. It is translated as CASSPTGTGSNEQFF.

The chain is built from TRBV21-1 and TRBJ2-7; the table's TRBD1 call for D was not verified on the DNA. TRBV21-1 is a documented pseudogene. This CDR3 has 15 residues. The CDR3 here is CASSTWTGNSYEQYV. CDR3 in DNA: TGTGCCAGCAGCACCTGGACAGGGAACTCCTACGAGCAGTACGTC.

This clone occurred once. The CDR3 reads CAIHDRADSPLHF. The CDR3 bases are TGTGCCATCCATGACAGGGCCGATTCACCCCTCCACTTT. The chain links TRBV10-3 to TRBJ1-6; the match to TRBD1 covers 7 bases. The V segment lost 8 bases and the J segment 8 bases; nucleotides outside the gene matches: 6. The CDR3 has 13 amino acids. Looked up from germline, CDR1 is ENHRY and CDR2 is SYGVKD.

Only one count was recorded for this clone. The chain joins TRBV9 to TRBJ2-2; 10 bases are a match to TRBD1. Germline V gene lookup returns CDR1 SGDLS and CDR2 YYNGEE. This CDR3 contains 14 residues. Trimming took 5 bases from V and 6 from J; bases not matched to a gene: 4. CDR3 loop: CASRRQGASGELFF. The CDR3, as DNA: TGTGCCAGCAGGAGACAGGGGGCATCCGGGGAGCTGTTTTTT.

The chain couples TRBV28 to TRBJ1-5; D possibly corresponds to TRBD1 (5 bases). The germline gives CDR1 MDHEN, CDR2 SYDVKM. Deletions cut 6 bases from V and 1 base from J, with 13 bases between. CDR3 length: 15 residues. The CDR3 sequence: CASSSTGPSNQPQHF. CDR3 sequence (DNA): TGTGCCAGCAGCTCCACAGGACCGAGCAATCAGCCCCAGCATTTT.

The CDR3 loop is CASTTSGRSFNEQFF. The CDR3 bases are TGTGCCAGCACCACTAGCGGGAGAAGTTTCAATGAGCAGTTCTTC. This chain links TRBV9 with TRBJ2-1, with 11 bases aligning to TRBD2. Germline assignment: CDR1 SGDLS and CDR2 YYNGEE. The J segment lost 6 bases and the V segment lost 6 bases, leaving 8 bases of the junction unmatched. This CDR3 is built from 15 residues.

The gene calls are TRBV18 and TRBJ1-2, with D unclear. The CDR3 extends over 13 amino acids. Per germline, CDR1 KGHSH and CDR2 LQKENI. Trimming took off 2 bases at V and 0 bases at J, with 4 bases between the two ends. CDR3 sequence (DNA): TGTGCCAGCTCACCAGAGGCTAACTATGGCTACACCTTC. Amino acids: CASSPEANYGYTF.

The chain is built from TRBV7-3 and TRBJ1-1, with no clear D. CDR3 length: 15 amino acids. Trimming removed 5 bases at V and 1 base at J, with 14 bases between. Per germline, CDR1 SGHTA and CDR2 FQGTGA. This CDR3 is CASSETPNPNTEAFF. The CDR3 nucleotides read TGTGCCAGCAGCGAAACCCCTAACCCGAACACTGAAGCTTTCTTT.